Listed below are T cell receptor beta chains from one sample, sequenced in a study of radiotherapy plus CTLA-4 blockade in lung cancer. The assay was immunoSEQ multiplex PCR, and TCRdb's table has in-frame clones only and misses some. Here the sample spans approximately 45,000 clones, roughly 65% being singletons. This material consisted of peripheral blood, taken from a patient treated with radiotherapy plus ipilimumab. The receptors shown here come from a human donor with non-small cell lung cancer who had a partial response to radiotherapy plus ipilimumab. Both conserved end residues are part of each CDR3. Each record gives: V gene, clone size, J gene, D gene, CDR3 protein, CDR3 DNA. The D gene is left open where the match is weak. Clone sizes are given selectively: once, few, many, or a class where the clone is expanded.

v_gene: TRBV5-8; abundance: -; j_gene: TRBJ1-1; d_gene: -; CDR3aa: CASSYDRLFEAFF; CDR3nt: TGTGCCAGCAGCTATGACAGACTGTTTGAAGCTTTCTTT
v_gene: TRBV5-1; abundance: -; j_gene: TRBJ2-2; d_gene: -; CDR3aa: CASSLAVHLNTGELFF; CDR3nt: TGCGCCAGCAGCTTGGCGGTCCACCTGAACACCGGGGAGCTGTTTTTT
v_gene: TRBV21-1; abundance: -; j_gene: TRBJ2-7; d_gene: -; CDR3aa: CASSTRGASSSYEQYF; CDR3nt: TGTGCCAGCAGCACGCGGGGGGCCTCCTCCTCCTACGAGCAGTACTTC
v_gene: TRBV19; abundance: -; j_gene: TRBJ1-1; d_gene: -; CDR3aa: CASTQSRVNTEAFF; CDR3nt: TGTGCCAGTACCCAGTCGCGGGTGAACACTGAAGCTTTCTTT
v_gene: TRBV15; abundance: -; j_gene: TRBJ2-7; d_gene: -; CDR3aa: CATSTRVPSYEQYF; CDR3nt: TGTGCCACCAGCACCAGGGTGCCATCCTACGAGCAGTACTTC
v_gene: TRBV7-2; abundance: -; j_gene: TRBJ1-1; d_gene: -; CDR3aa: CASSFRLGANTEAFF; CDR3nt: TGTGCCAGCAGCTTCCGCCTAGGGGCTAACACTGAAGCTTTCTTT
v_gene: TRBV11-2; abundance: -; j_gene: TRBJ1-3; d_gene: -; CDR3aa: CASSLGAAGNTIYF; CDR3nt: TGTGCCAGCAGCTTAGGGGCAGCCGGAAACACCATATATTTT
v_gene: TRBV5-1; abundance: -; j_gene: TRBJ1-3; d_gene: -; CDR3aa: CASSLTPTSGNTIYF; CDR3nt: TGCGCCAGCAGCCTGACACCTACCTCTGGAAACACCATATATTTT
v_gene: TRBV18; abundance: -; j_gene: TRBJ1-1; d_gene: -; CDR3aa: CASSPNRGGNTEAFF; CDR3nt: TGTGCCAGCTCACCTAATAGGGGGGGGAACACTGAAGCTTTCTTT
v_gene: TRBV4-2; abundance: -; j_gene: TRBJ1-1; d_gene: -; CDR3aa: CASSQTRAVTTEAFF; CDR3nt: TGTGCCAGCAGCCAAACTAGGGCGGTCACCACTGAAGCTTTCTTT
v_gene: TRBV7-2; abundance: -; j_gene: TRBJ1-1; d_gene: -; CDR3aa: CASSLDSNTEAFF; CDR3nt: TGTGCCAGCAGCTTAGACAGCAACACTGAAGCTTTCTTT
v_gene: TRBV5-1; abundance: once; j_gene: TRBJ2-1; d_gene: TRBD2; CDR3aa: CASSLVAGGQNEQFF; CDR3nt: TGCGCCAGCAGCTTAGTAGCGGGAGGGCAGAATGAGCAGTTCTTC
v_gene: TRBV11-1; abundance: -; j_gene: TRBJ2-7; d_gene: -; CDR3aa: CASSLDSESSYEQYF; CDR3nt: TGTGCCAGCAGCTTAGATAGTGAGAGCTCCTACGAGCAGTACTTC
v_gene: TRBV7-9; abundance: many; j_gene: TRBJ1-2; d_gene: -; CDR3aa: CASSLAGSGDGYTF; CDR3nt: TGTGCCAGCAGCTTAGCGGGGTCGGGGGATGGCTACACCTTC
v_gene: TRBV5-4; abundance: -; j_gene: TRBJ1-1; d_gene: TRBD1; CDR3aa: CASSLKGGGPNTEAFF; CDR3nt: TGTGCCAGCAGTTTGAAAGGGGGCGGCCCGAACACTGAAGCTTTCTTT
v_gene: TRBV11-2; abundance: few; j_gene: TRBJ2-1; d_gene: -; CDR3aa: CASSSSGSPDNEQFF; CDR3nt: TGTGCCAGCAGTTCGTCAGGGTCCCCCGACAATGAGCAGTTCTTC
v_gene: TRBV9; abundance: -; j_gene: TRBJ1-1; d_gene: -; CDR3aa: CASSVGGFAEAFF; CDR3nt: TGTGCCAGCAGCGTAGGGGGCTTCGCTGAAGCTTTCTTT
v_gene: TRBV7-2; abundance: -; j_gene: TRBJ2-2; d_gene: TRBD2; CDR3aa: CASSLTGLAGVTGELFF; CDR3nt: TGTGCCAGCAGCCTTACAGGACTAGCGGGAGTCACCGGGGAGCTGTTTTTT
v_gene: TRBV6-5; abundance: once; j_gene: TRBJ1-2; d_gene: -; CDR3aa: CASSYSNYGYTF; CDR3nt: TGTGCCAGCAGCTATTCTAACTATGGCTACACCTTC
v_gene: TRBV29-1; abundance: -; j_gene: TRBJ2-7; d_gene: -; CDR3aa: CSVLKLSGTSYEQYF; CDR3nt: TGCAGCGTCCTTAAACTAAGCGGGACATCCTACGAGCAGTACTTC
v_gene: TRBV14; abundance: -; j_gene: TRBJ2-1; d_gene: -; CDR3aa: CASSPSRGPNNEQFF; CDR3nt: TGTGCCAGCAGCCCCTCGCGGGGCCCTAACAATGAGCAGTTCTTC
v_gene: TRBV6-1; abundance: -; j_gene: TRBJ1-5; d_gene: -; CDR3aa: CASSEGGNDQPQHF; CDR3nt: TGTGCCAGCAGTGAGGGGGGGAATGATCAGCCCCAGCATTTT
v_gene: TRBV13; abundance: -; j_gene: TRBJ2-1; d_gene: -; CDR3aa: CASSLGASLVEQFF; CDR3nt: TGTGCCAGCAGCTTAGGAGCTAGCTTGGTTGAGCAGTTCTTC
v_gene: TRBV6-5; abundance: -; j_gene: TRBJ1-2; d_gene: -; CDR3aa: CASGRQDYGYTF; CDR3nt: TGTGCCAGCGGCCGACAAGACTATGGCTACACCTTC
v_gene: TRBV7-4; abundance: -; j_gene: TRBJ1-5; d_gene: -; CDR3aa: CASSLRGGQPQHF; CDR3nt: TGTGCCAGCAGCCTCCGCGGGGGTCAGCCCCAGCATTTT
v_gene: TRBV15; abundance: -; j_gene: TRBJ2-1; d_gene: TRBD1; CDR3aa: CATSRLGQAPLEQFF; CDR3nt: TGTGCCACCAGCAGACTTGGACAGGCCCCTCTGGAGCAGTTCTTC
v_gene: TRBV11-2; abundance: few; j_gene: TRBJ2-1; d_gene: TRBD2; CDR3aa: CASSLRSGGNNEQFF; CDR3nt: TGTGCCAGCAGCCTGAGGAGCGGGGGGAACAATGAGCAGTTCTTC
v_gene: TRBV6-5; abundance: medium-sized; j_gene: TRBJ1-4; d_gene: -; CDR3aa: CASRGTTEKLFF; CDR3nt: TGTGCCAGCAGGGGGACTACTGAAAAACTGTTTTTT
v_gene: TRBV7-2; abundance: -; j_gene: TRBJ1-5; d_gene: -; CDR3aa: CASSLIGHSDQPQHF; CDR3nt: TGTGCCAGCAGCTTAATCGGTCACAGTGATCAGCCCCAGCATTTT
v_gene: TRBV6-1; abundance: -; j_gene: TRBJ1-1; d_gene: TRBD1; CDR3aa: CASTTVWETGEAFF; CDR3nt: TGTGCCAGCACAACCGTCTGGGAGACAGGGGAAGCTTTCTTT
v_gene: TRBV7-2; abundance: -; j_gene: TRBJ1-5; d_gene: -; CDR3aa: CASSLSISNQPQHF; CDR3nt: TGTGCCAGCAGCCTATCCATTAGCAATCAGCCCCAGCATTTT
v_gene: TRBV7-3; abundance: -; j_gene: TRBJ1-1; d_gene: TRBD1; CDR3aa: CASSPDRGNTEAFF; CDR3nt: TGTGCCAGCAGCCCCGACAGGGGGAACACTGAAGCTTTCTTT
v_gene: TRBV5-1; abundance: once; j_gene: TRBJ2-3; d_gene: TRBD2; CDR3aa: CASSLAGRPDTQYF; CDR3nt: TGCGCCAGCAGCTTGGCCGGGAGGCCAGATACGCAGTATTTT
v_gene: TRBV19; abundance: -; j_gene: TRBJ1-5; d_gene: TRBD1; CDR3aa: CASSIIRAQGAGQPQHF; CDR3nt: TGTGCCAGTAGTATAATCCGGGCCCAGGGGGCTGGGCAGCCCCAGCATTTT
v_gene: TRBV7-6; abundance: -; j_gene: TRBJ1-1; d_gene: -; CDR3aa: CASSLDNSNTEAFF; CDR3nt: TGTGCCAGCAGCTTAGATAATTCGAACACTGAAGCTTTCTTT
v_gene: TRBV4-1; abundance: few; j_gene: TRBJ2-7; d_gene: TRBD1; CDR3aa: CASSQGDSSYEQYF; CDR3nt: TGCGCCAGCAGCCAAGGGGACAGTTCCTACGAGCAGTACTTC
v_gene: TRBV7-6; abundance: -; j_gene: TRBJ2-5; d_gene: -; CDR3aa: CASSLGAETQYF; CDR3nt: TGTGCCAGCAGCTTAGGGGCAGAGACCCAGTACTTC
v_gene: TRBV10-3; abundance: -; j_gene: TRBJ1-2; d_gene: -; CDR3aa: CAISEALQGSYGYTF; CDR3nt: TGTGCCATCAGTGAGGCACTCCAGGGTTCCTATGGCTACACCTTC
v_gene: TRBV5-6; abundance: few; j_gene: TRBJ1-1; d_gene: TRBD1; CDR3aa: CASSLGQGEAFF; CDR3nt: TGTGCCAGCAGCTTGGGACAGGGGGAAGCTTTCTTT
v_gene: TRBV5-4; abundance: few; j_gene: TRBJ2-7; d_gene: TRBD1; CDR3aa: CASSSQGAPSEQYF; CDR3nt: TGTGCCAGCAGCAGCCAGGGGGCCCCTAGCGAGCAGTACTTC